Presented here are 21 T cell receptor beta chains from one specimen sequenced in a study of CD8 T cells in ankylosing spondylitis. Each CDR3 protein gets one entry after TCRdb re-called the 5' RACE reads with MiXCR. This table has 110,000 to 150,000 distinct CDR3 sequences, 7% to 10% appearing once. Material: synovial fluid, either unsorted or a sorted T cell fraction (not recorded which). The receptors derive from a male donor with ankylosing spondylitis.

This clonotype was recorded many times. This chain joins TRBV20-1 and TRBJ2-7; D remains ambiguous. Germline loops: CDR1 DFQATT, CDR2 SNEGSKA (reference sequence). CDR3 length equals 12 residues. V was pared by 0 bases and J by 3 bases, with 6 bases between. CDR3 sequence reads: CSAREIFYEQYF. CDR3 DNA: TGCAGTGCTAGAGAGATCTTCTACGAGCAGTACTTC.

The sample holds a few counts of this clonotype. The chain recombines TRBV27 with TRBJ1-4; weak D call: TRBD1 (5 bases). With 5 bases removed from V and 8 bases from J, the gap between germline ends came to 15 bases. This CDR3 has 14 residues. In germline, CDR1 is MNHEY, CDR2 SMNVEV (reference sequence). CDR3 sequence: CASSPRGGREKLFF. The CDR3 bases are TGTGCCAGCAGTCCGAGGGGCGGTAGGGAAAAACTGTTTTTT.

This clonotype was seen many times. This chain joins TRBV6-2 or TRBV6-3 and TRBJ1-1, with D maybe TRBD1 (5 bases). In germline, CDR1 is MNHEY, CDR2 SVGEGT. Trimming pared 8 bases from V and 0 bases from J, leaving 16 bases between. This CDR3 contains 15 residues. This CDR3 reads CASRPSGPLNTEAFF. In nucleotides, the CDR3 is TGTGCCAGCCGACCCTCGGGGCCTCTGAACACTGAAGCTTTCTTT.

The sample holds many counts of this clonotype. V is TRBV3-1 and J is TRBJ1-5, with unresolved D. Looked up from germline, CDR1 is LGHDT and CDR2 is YNNKEL (reference sequence). V shed 0 bases and J shed 7 bases, with 7 bases lying between them. This CDR3 comprises 13 residues. In DNA form, the CDR3 reads TGTGCCAGCAGCCAAGACTCGGGCCAGCCCCAGCATTTT. As protein: CASSQDSGQPQHF. Using reference TRBV3-1 and TRBJ1-5 for the parts outside the CDR3, the full variable domain is DTAVSQTPKYLVTQMGNDKSIKCEQNLGHDTMYWYKQDSKKFLKIMFSYNNKELIINETVPNRFSPKSPDKAHLNLHINSLELGDSAVYFCASSQDSGQPQHFGDGTRLSIL.

The table lists this clonotype with a count of one. The rearrangement joins TRBV6-1 to TRBJ2-2, with a tentative D call TRBD1 (6 bases). The CDR3 spans 14 residues. Germline V lookup: CDR1 MNHNS, CDR2 SASEGT. V lost 7 bases, J lost 5 bases, and 14 bases lay in between. CDR3 in amino acids: CASNQGPATGELFF. CDR3 sequence (DNA): TGTGCCAGCAACCAGGGGCCGGCTACCGGGGAGCTGTTTTTT.

This clonotype has ten or more counts. This chain connects TRBV28 to TRBJ2-5; TRBD2 matches 9 bases. Germline lookup yields CDR1 MDHEN and CDR2 SYDVKM. The CDR3 spans 15 residues. Trimming removed 2 bases from V and 9 bases from J; junction bases left unmatched: 10. The CDR3: CASSLGTSSSMAQYF. The CDR3 bases are TGTGCCAGCAGTTTAGGGACTAGCTCCTCCATGGCCCAGTACTTC.

This clonotype was recorded at least ten times. This chain connects TRBV20-1 to TRBJ2-2; D remains unclear. Germline CDR1 DFQATT, CDR2 SNEGSKA (reference sequence). Trimming cost V 3 bases and J 7 bases, with 12 bases left between them. The CDR3 has 13 residues. CDR3 residues: CSASLDAGGELFF. CDR3 coding DNA: TGCAGTGCTAGTTTGGACGCAGGCGGGGAGCTGTTTTTT.

This clonotype was counted ten times or more. The chain joins TRBV7-8 to TRBJ1-1; D gene unclear. The germline CDR1 and CDR2 sequences are SGHVS and FQNEAQ. Trimming stripped 3 bases from V and 1 base from J, with 9 bases between. This CDR3 is 14 amino acids long. CDR3 sequence: CASSFLGWNTEAFF. The CDR3 DNA reads as TGTGCCAGCAGCTTTTTAGGATGGAACACTGAAGCTTTCTTT.

This sequence joins TRBV29-1 and TRBJ2-5; perhaps TRBD2 as D (7 bases). With 8 bases removed from V and 0 bases from J, the gap between germline ends came to 25 bases. Germline V gene lookup returns CDR1 SQVTM and CDR2 ANQGSEA. The CDR3 has 17 amino acids. CDR3 DNA: TGCAGCATTAGCCAAAGCGGGAATACAGGGTACCAAGAGACCCAGTACTTC. As protein: CSISQSGNTGYQETQYF.

The chain recombines TRBV25-1 with TRBJ2-7; the D is unclear. From germline, CDR1 is MGHDK and CDR2 SYGVNS. This CDR3 is built from 16 residues. The ends were cut back, 4 bases at V and 0 bases at J, with 16 bases in the middle. The CDR3, as DNA: TGTGCCAGCAGTGCTCGACCGGGTTCTTACTCCTACGAGCAGTACTTC. Its translation: CASSARPGSYSYEQYF.

This clonotype was counted ten times or more. The chain links TRBV5-1 to TRBJ1-2, with D unresolved. Trimming removed 0 bases from V and 6 bases from J, with 6 bases in between. The CDR3 is made up of 12 amino acids. CDR1 SGHRS and CDR2 YFSETQ come from the germline V gene. Here the CDR3 reads CASSLDADGYTF. CDR3 nucleotide sequence: TGCGCCAGCAGCTTGGATGCGGATGGCTACACCTTC.

This clonotype was counted at least ten times. J is TRBJ2-3 and V is TRBV20-1; D is unresolved. Germline CDR1 is DFQATT and CDR2 is SNEGSKA (reference sequence). The ends were cut back, 5 bases at V and 0 bases at J, with 12 bases in the middle. CDR3 length: 14 residues. This CDR3 reads CSASTPRSTDTQYF. Written as DNA, the CDR3 is TGCAGTGCTTCTACTCCTCGAAGCACAGATACGCAGTATTTT.

This clonotype was recorded a few times. V is TRBV6-5 and J is TRBJ1-3; TRBD1 might be the D (6 bases). V was clipped by 0 bases and J by 0 bases, with 12 bases between them. Germline assignment: CDR1 MNHEY and CDR2 SVGAGI. The CDR3 extends over 17 amino acids. The DNA of the CDR3 is TGTGCCAGCAGTTACTCGGTAGGGGGTTACTCTGGAAACACCATATATTTT. It specifies CASSYSVGGYSGNTIYF.

This clonotype occurred many times. The V gene is TRBV28, the J gene TRBJ2-3, with D perhaps matching TRBD2 (5 bases). The length of the CDR3 is 16 residues. Germline CDR1 MDHEN, CDR2 SYDVKM. V shed 8 bases and J shed 2 bases, with 20 bases lying between them. In nucleotides, the CDR3 is TGTGCCAGCGGGGAGTTAGGGCAGACCCCCACAGATACGCAGTATTTT. This translates into CASGELGQTPTDTQYF.

This chain joins TRBV3-1 and TRBJ2-3; no clear D. With 0 bases removed from V and 5 bases from J, the gap between germline ends came to 15 bases. The germline CDR1 and CDR2 sequences are LGHDT and YNNKEL (reference sequence). The CDR3 totals 16 residues. The CDR3: CASSQDRAPEVDTQYF. The CDR3 region has the DNA TGTGCCAGCAGCCAAGATCGCGCTCCAGAAGTAGATACGCAGTATTTT.

The CDR3 sequence is CASASRSGARETQYF. CDR3 DNA: TGTGCCAGCGCAAGTCGGTCAGGGGCGCGCGAGACCCAGTACTTC. The chain carries TRBV5-6 and TRBJ2-5, with D tentatively TRBD1 (6 bases). Germline V gene data show CDR1 as SGHDT and CDR2 as YYEEEE. V lost 7 bases, J lost 5 bases, and 21 bases lay in between. The CDR3 consists of 15 residues. The full variable domain, rest sourced from reference TRBV5-6 and TRBJ2-5, is DAGVTQSPTHLIKTRGQQVTLRCSPKSGHDTVSWYQQALGQGPQFIFQYYEEEERQRGNFPDRFSGHQFPNYSSELNVNALLLGDSALYLCASASRSGARETQYFGPGTRLLVL.

This clonotype came up a few times. V and J are TRBV18 and TRBJ1-1, with D hard to call. Trimming took 6 bases from V and 6 from J, leaving 17 bases between them. Germline V CDR1 and CDR2: KGHSH, LQKENI. This CDR3 region has 14 residues. The CDR3 DNA reads TGTGCCAGCTCTCAAACGTCATTCGGGGCTGAAGCTTTCTTT. Its translation is CASSQTSFGAEAFF.

This clonotype appeared a few times. The CDR3 is CASSFSYRGYGYTF. Here the CDR3 DNA reads TGTGCCAGCAGCTTCTCCTATCGGGGATATGGCTACACCTTC. The V and J genes are TRBV5-4 and TRBJ1-2, with D unclear. This CDR3 is built from 14 residues. Germline V gene lookup returns CDR1 SGHNT and CDR2 YYREEE (reference sequence). The V gene lost 2 bases and the J gene lost 5 bases, with 13 bases spanning the gap.

CDR3 DNA sequence: TGTGCCAGCAGTAGGGCAGGGACGAACACCGGGGAGCTGTTTTTT. This gives the protein CASSRAGTNTGELFF. The chain combines TRBV7-9 with TRBJ2-2; tentative D call: TRBD1 (5 bases). This CDR3 is 15 amino acids long. Deletions cut 6 bases from V and 0 bases from J, with 11 bases between. CDR1 SEHNR and CDR2 FQNEAQ come from the germline V gene (reference sequence).

This clonotype was seen a few times. The chain links TRBV3-1 to TRBJ2-1; 8 nucleotides line up with TRBD2. The CDR3 runs to 18 residues. From germline, CDR1 is LGHDT and CDR2 YNNKEL (reference sequence). Trimming at V came to 2 bases and at J to 4 bases, leaving 13 bases not matched to a gene. The CDR3 reads CASSQLRASGRGYNEQFF. The DNA of the CDR3 is TGTGCCAGCAGCCAACTCAGGGCTAGCGGGCGGGGATACAATGAGCAGTTCTTC.

The chain joins TRBV7-9 to TRBJ2-1; TRBD2 agrees at 9 bases. CDR1 SEHNR and CDR2 FQNEAQ come from the germline V gene (reference sequence). V was pared by 2 bases and J by 8 bases, with 10 bases of the junction left unmatched. This CDR3 spans 16 amino acids. Written as DNA, the CDR3 is TGTGCCAGCAGCTTAACCAGGGCGGGAGGGCCTTATGAGCAGTTCTTC. It translates to CASSLTRAGGPYEQFF.